The 25 T cell receptor beta chains presented below share a single source sample, sequenced in a study of glioma-infiltrating T cells. Amplification of TCR alpha and beta CDR3 regions from RNA used iRepertoire nested multiplex PCR. From the multiplex PCR reads, TCRdb called clonotypes with MiXCR, one entry per CDR3 protein. In the table there are a few hundred thousand distinct CDR3 sequences, about two fifths of which are singletons. The sample taken for sequencing was glioma tissue, nonneoplastic brain tissue, or PBMCs (not recorded which). These receptors were collected from a human donor with low-grade glioma or glioblastoma, undergoing nonglioma brain surgery, or in good health (not recorded which).

As for this clonotype: One base away lies a much larger clone, so this may be a sequencing read error. J is TRBJ2-1 and V is TRBV27; TRBD2 matches at 8 bases. Germline V gives CDR1 MNHEY, CDR2 SMNVEV (reference sequence). Trimming at V came to 7 bases and at J to 9 bases, leaving 11 bases not matched to a gene. The CDR3 spans 14 residues. The CDR3 DNA follows: TGTGCCAGCAAAGAGCGGGAGACCCAAGGTGAGCAGTTCTTC. Translating gives CASKERETQGEQFF.

There are a few counts of this clonotype. The chain has TRBV27 and TRBJ2-3, with D possibly being TRBD1 (5 bases). The V and J ends lost 1 base and 3 bases respectively, with 23 bases between them. Germline V CDR1 and CDR2: MNHEY, SMNVEV (reference sequence). CDR3 length equals 19 residues. The CDR3 coding sequence is TGTGCCAGCAGTTTATACCCCCCGGGTGGCGAGGCAGGGACAGATACGCAGTATTTT. Protein: CASSLYPPGGEAGTDTQYF.

Of note for this clonotype: Germline and junction disagree at one end, which may indicate a read error. J is TRBJ1-5 and V is TRBV28; TRBD1 is a possible D gene (5 bases). Germline V gene lookup returns CDR1 MDHEN and CDR2 SYDVKM. The CDR3 consists of 16 residues. The CDR3 loop is CASSPAGLYSNQRQHF. The CDR3 bases are TGTGCCAGCAGTCCCGCGGGGCTGTATAGCAATCAGCGCCAGCATTTT.

This clonotype has at least ten counts. The chain combines TRBV27 with TRBJ1-1, with a tentative D call TRBD1 (5 bases). V lost 6 bases, J lost 1 base, and 21 bases lay in between. CDR1 MNHEY and CDR2 SMNVEV come from the germline V gene (reference sequence). The CDR3 has 17 residues. The CDR3 region is CASRAGWGGSSNTEAFF. The CDR3 nucleotides read TGTGCCAGCAGGGCAGGTTGGGGCGGATCCTCGAACACTGAAGCTTTCTTT.

On this clonotype itself: A junction boundary mismatches the germline segment, possibly from a read error. This sequence joins TRBV20-1 and TRBJ1-2, with TRBD1 matching over 7 bases. This CDR3 has 14 amino acids. Germline CDR1 is DFQATT and CDR2 is SNEGSKA (reference sequence). DNA for the CDR3: TGCAGTGCTAGAGATAAACAGGGGAACTATGTCTACACCTTC. This codes for CSARDKQGNYVYTF.

The V call is TRBV10-3, the J call TRBJ2-7, with 7 nucleotides matching TRBD1. V lost 4 bases, J lost 1 base, and 7 bases stayed unmatched. The germline CDR1 and CDR2 sequences are ENHRY and SYGVKD. The CDR3 is made up of 15 amino acids. The chain's CDR3 is CAISAQGKGSYEQYF. The DNA for the CDR3 is TGTGCCATCAGTGCACAGGGGAAGGGGTCCTACGAGCAGTACTTC.

V is TRBV4-3 and J is TRBJ2-7; D possibly corresponds to TRBD1 (6 bases). The germline V gene has CDR1 LGHNA and CDR2 YSLEER. The CDR3 has 15 amino acids. V lost 0 bases and J lost 5, with 14 bases in between. In DNA, the CDR3 is TGCGCCAGCAGCCAAGATGGCAGGGGTGGGCACGAGCAGTACTTC. This translates into CASSQDGRGGHEQYF.

Ten or more counts support this clonotype. For the CDR3, the DNA is TGTGCCAGCAGCTTGGAGGGACATCTTAATTCACCCCTCCACTTT. Protein sequence: CASSLEGHLNSPLHF. The J gene is TRBJ1-6, the V gene TRBV7-2; D possibly corresponds to TRBD1 (6 bases). The germline V and J ends were trimmed by 3 bases and 6 bases, with 12 bases remaining between them. The CDR3 is 15 residues long. The germline V gene encodes CDR1 SGHTA and CDR2 FQGNSA.

This clonotype was recorded at least ten times. V gene TRBV6-1 combines with J gene TRBJ1-1, with 7 bases identical to TRBD1. Germline CDR1 is MNHNS and CDR2 is SASEGT. The ends lost 10 bases at V and 0 bases at J; junction bases unmatched: 5. The CDR3 has 13 amino acids. For the CDR3, the DNA is TGTGCCACCAAGGGACAGATGAACACTGAAGCTTTCTTT. Protein sequence: CATKGQMNTEAFF.

This clonotype came up many times. The chain recombines TRBV27 with TRBJ2-7; D perhaps matches TRBD2 (5 bases). This CDR3 spans 14 amino acids. Trimming cost V 4 bases and J 5 bases, with 15 bases left between them. CDR1 MNHEY and CDR2 SMNVEV come from the germline V gene (reference sequence). CDR3 DNA: TGTGCCAGCAGTTCTAGGACTCTCGCCAACGAGCAGTACTTC. Its translation: CASSSRTLANEQYF.

This clonotype was seen only a few times. This sequence joins TRBV2 and TRBJ1-2; D not certain. Germline values: CDR1 SNHLY, CDR2 FYNNEI. V was trimmed by 4 bases and J by 7 bases, leaving 10 bases between them. The CDR3 covers 12 residues. For the CDR3, the DNA is TGTGCCAGCAGTGCAGGTGATATTGGCTACACCTTC. This encodes CASSAGDIGYTF.

On this clonotype itself: Since a much larger clone is just one base distant, this may be a read error. V usage is TRBV27 and J usage is TRBJ1-2; TRBD1 aligns across 8 bases. This CDR3 region has 12 residues. Germline lookup yields CDR1 MNHEY and CDR2 SMNVEV (reference sequence). The CDR3 loop reads CASRGTGYGCTF. The CDR3 bases are TGTGCCAGCCGGGGGACAGGCTATGGCTGCACCTTC.

This clonotype came up many times. Here the CDR3 DNA reads TGTGCCAGCAGTGAGGACAGGTCTGGAAACACCATATATTTT. It encodes CASSEDRSGNTIYF. The J gene is TRBJ1-3, the V gene TRBV6-1; 7 positions match TRBD1. V lost 3 bases to trimming and J lost 1 base; unmatched junction nucleotides: 0. There are 14 residues in the CDR3. Germline-derived CDR1 and CDR2 are MNHNS and SASEGT.

This clonotype was seen at least ten times. The chain has TRBV7-2 and TRBJ2-1; a possible D gene is TRBD1 (5 bases). The ends were cut back, 1 base at V and 1 base at J, with 8 bases in the middle. The CDR3 sequence is 15 residues long. Germline V gene sequence: CDR1 SGHTA, CDR2 FQGNSA. The CDR3 nucleotides read TGTGCCAGCAGCTTAGATCAGGGTTCCTACAATGAGCAGTTCTTC. Translation: CASSLDQGSYNEQFF.

This clonotype was detected many times. The J gene is TRBJ2-7, the V gene TRBV27, with 11 bases aligning to TRBD2. CDR1 and CDR2 (germline): MNHEY, SMNVEV (reference sequence). CDR3 size: 15 residues. Losses at the gene ends were 5 bases for V and 6 bases for J; bases not matched to a gene: 9. The CDR3 nucleotides read TGTGCCAGCAGTGAACTAGCGGGAGTTAACGGCGAGCAGTACTTC. Protein: CASSELAGVNGEQYF.

This clonotype turned up a few times. The chain recombines TRBV28 with TRBJ2-1, with a weak D call TRBD2 (6 bases). The CDR3 runs 14 residues. Germline lookup yields CDR1 MDHEN and CDR2 SYDVKM. V was trimmed by 2 bases and J by 6 bases, leaving 11 bases between them. CDR3 region: CASSLAGPSNEQFF. The CDR3, as DNA: TGTGCCAGCAGTTTAGCGGGACCGTCCAATGAGCAGTTCTTC.

On this clonotype: A read error may produce the germline difference seen at one junction end. The V call is TRBV6-5, the J call TRBJ2-5; perhaps TRBD2 as D (5 bases). CDR1 and CDR2 from the germline V gene are MNHEY and SVGAGI. CDR3 length: 13 residues. The CDR3 nucleotides are TGCGCCAGCAGCACCGACGGAGGAGAGACCAAGTACTTC. Translation: CASSTDGGETKYF.

In this sample, this clonotype turned up many times. V usage is TRBV6-5 and J usage is TRBJ1-5; no reliable D call. Germline assignment: CDR1 MNHEY and CDR2 SVGAGI. V was cut by 0 bases and J by 7 bases, with 13 bases left in between. CDR3 length: 15 residues. CDR3 in DNA: TGTGCCAGCAGTTACTCGATCAGATCCGGACAGCCCCAGCATTTT. Its protein is CASSYSIRSGQPQHF.

The rearrangement links TRBV7-9 to TRBJ2-7; the D is unclear. CDR3 length: 14 residues. The germline V and J ends were trimmed by 5 bases and 0 bases, with 11 bases remaining between them. Germline V gene lookup returns CDR1 SEHNR and CDR2 FQNEAQ (reference sequence). The CDR3 reads CASSPNLVSYEQYF. CDR3 DNA sequence: TGTGCCAGCAGCCCCAACCTGGTCTCCTACGAGCAGTACTTC.

V gene TRBV11-2 combines with J gene TRBJ2-5; TRBD2 aligns across 11 bases. J gave up 3 bases and V 4 bases, and 7 bases lay outside the gene matches. Germline CDR1 reads SGHAT; CDR2 reads FQNNGV. The CDR3 contains 16 residues. The CDR3 here is CASSSLRLAGKETQYF. The CDR3 coding sequence is TGTGCCAGCAGCTCCCTACGACTAGCGGGAAAAGAGACCCAGTACTTC.

This clonotype was detected many times. The chain combines TRBV28 with TRBJ1-1; D is perhaps TRBD1 (5 bases). Germline V gives CDR1 MDHEN, CDR2 SYDVKM. V lost 5 bases to trimming and J lost 5 bases, with 12 bases between them. This CDR3 is 13 amino acids long. CDR3 nucleotide sequence: TGTGCCAGCAGTGCCCGGGAGGGGACTGAAGCTTTCTTT. Amino acids: CASSAREGTEAFF.

This clonotype was detected only a few times. V usage is TRBV7-9 and J usage is TRBJ1-2; the match to TRBD1 covers 9 bases. The germline gives CDR1 SEHNR, CDR2 FQNEAQ (reference sequence). The CDR3 contains 17 residues. V gave up 6 bases and J gave up 4 bases; unmatched junction bases: 15. The CDR3: CASRPIPGTGFFYGYTF. The CDR3, as DNA: TGTGCCAGCAGACCAATCCCGGGGACAGGGTTCTTCTATGGCTACACCTTC.

The gene calls are TRBV7-2 and TRBJ1-1; 8 nucleotides align to TRBD1. CDR1 is SGHTA and CDR2 is FQGNSA in the germline V gene. The CDR3 totals 17 residues. The junction had 16 bases not matched to a gene; V was cut back by 5 bases and J by 5 bases. The CDR3 reads CASSHGTGAATITEAFF. CDR3 DNA: TGTGCCAGCAGCCACGGGACAGGTGCAGCAACGATTACTGAAGCTTTCTTT.

There are many counts of this clonotype. V gene TRBV20-1 combines with J gene TRBJ1-5, with D perhaps TRBD1 (5 bases). V was cut by 2 bases and J by 5 bases, with 13 bases left in between. The CDR3 covers 14 residues. Germline V gene data show CDR1 as DFQATT and CDR2 as SNEGSKA (reference sequence). The CDR3 is CSARPDSEYQPQHF. The DNA for the CDR3 is TGCAGTGCTAGACCTGACAGCGAATATCAGCCCCAGCATTTT.

This clonotype was recorded many times. The CDR3 sequence is CSARTINEQFF. The CDR3 DNA is TGCAGTGCTCGGACTATCAATGAGCAGTTCTTC. The rearrangement links TRBV20-1 to TRBJ2-1, with TRBD2 as a possible D gene (6 bases). CDR1 and CDR2 (germline): DFQATT, SNEGSKA (reference sequence). V lost 5 bases to trimming and J lost 6 bases, with 8 bases between them. CDR3 length equals 11 residues.